This T cell receptor (beta chain) was sequenced for a study of shared clonotypes between healthy human individuals. The table came from immunoSEQ multiplex PCR; TCRdb's copy has only in-frame clones and leaves some out. Of approximately 1,500,000 clones listed, 95% to 99% are singletons. A word on this clone: The antigen is undetermined.

Overall study findings and caveats: Sorted-subset samples were not fully sequenced, rarefaction indicated.

The CDR3 is made up of 14 amino acids. The junction had 9 bases not matched to a gene; V was cut back by 5 bases and J by 5 bases. CDR1 is SGHTA, CDR2 FQGTGA, per germline. This chain links TRBV7-3 with TRBJ2-7, with TRBD2 identical over 7 bases. This TCR derives from a man aged 25 to 40 in good health. The sequenced sample consisted of naive CD4+ T cells sorted from blood. Specified subset: CD45RA+ positively selected. CDR3 DNA sequence: TGTGCCAGCAGCCCTAGGGAGGGAGCCCACGAGCAGTACTTC. It codes for CASSPREGAHEQYF. The entire variable domain, with the rest obtained from reference TRBV7-3 and TRBJ2-7, is as follows: GAGVSQTPSNKVTEKGKYVELRCDPISGHTALYWYRQSLGQGPEFLIYFQGTGAADDSGLPNDRFFAVRPEGSVSTLKIQRTERGDSAVYLCASSPREGAHEQYFGPGTRLTVT.